One and the same sample provided the 7 T cell receptor beta chains below, sequenced in a study of breast tumors, draining lymph nodes, adjacent tissues. The lymph nodes were axillary draining lymph nodes from breast cancer patients. Using its own MiXCR run on the multiplex PCR reads, TCRdb lists one record per CDR3 protein. The table shows more than 200,000 distinct CDR3 sequences, with about a third occurring only once. The sequenced sample was axillary lymph node tissue. The receptor source for this set is a female donor with breast cancer. Some clones in this sample may be carry-over from other donors' samples.

In its sample, this clonotype was seen many times. The rearrangement joins TRBV2 to TRBJ2-1, with D perhaps TRBD1 or TRBD2 (6 bases each). CDR3 size: 15 residues. The V and J ends lost 6 bases and 8 bases respectively, with 20 bases between them. The germline CDR1 and CDR2 sequences are SNHLY and FYNNEI. CDR3 DNA sequence: TGTGCCAGCAGGGCTACAGGGAGGAATTTTGATGAGCAGTTCTTC. Its translation is CASRATGRNFDEQFF.

This clonotype was detected ten times or more. The chain combines TRBV5-1 with TRBJ2-5; D may be TRBD1 (5 bases). The CDR3 contains 14 residues. CDR1 is SGHRS and CDR2 is YFSETQ in the germline V gene. Trimming removed 4 bases at V and 5 bases at J, with 15 bases between. The CDR3 sequence is CASSISAGLETQYF. In DNA form, the CDR3 reads TGCGCCAGCAGCATTTCCGCAGGGTTGGAGACCCAGTACTTC.

The V call is TRBV6-6, the J call TRBJ2-5, with D tentatively TRBD2 (6 bases). Germline CDR1 and CDR2: MNHNY and SVGAGI (reference sequence). The CDR3 has 16 residues. V gave up 2 bases and J gave up 1 base, with 14 bases separating them. CDR3 in amino acids: CASSYRAGNPQETQYF. The CDR3 DNA reads TGTGCCAGCAGTTACCGCGCGGGGAACCCCCAAGAGACCCAGTACTTC.

To note about this clonotype: A much larger clone differs by one base, so this may be a read error. The V and J genes are TRBV11-1 and TRBJ1-5; 7 nucleotides agree with TRBD1. Germline lookup yields CDR1 SGHAT and CDR2 FQDESV (reference sequence). The CDR3 is 13 residues long. Trimming at V came to 2 bases and at J to 9 bases, leaving 4 bases not matched to a gene. The DNA for the CDR3 is TGTGCCAGCAGCTTACACAGGGGACCGCCCCAGCATTTT. Translating gives CASSLHRGPPQHF.

This clonotype occurred many times. The rearrangement uses TRBV19 and TRBJ2-2; TRBD2 matches 7 bases. Germline CDR1 LNHDA, CDR2 SQIVND (reference sequence). Germline trimming cut 3 bases from V and 8 bases from J; bases unmatched to any gene: 6. This CDR3 spans 14 amino acids. In DNA, the CDR3 is TGTGCCAGTAGTATGAGACTAGCATCTGGGGAGCTGTTTTTT. Translation gives CASSMRLASGELFF.

The rearrangement joins TRBV29-1 to TRBJ1-2; TRBD1 is a possible D gene (5 bases). Trimming removed 8 bases at V and 8 bases at J, with 15 bases between. The CDR3 is made up of 11 amino acids. CDR1 and CDR2 (germline): SQVTM, ANQGSEA. The CDR3 here is CSLIVGLGYTF. The CDR3 bases are TGCAGCCTAATTGTGGGGCTAGGCTACACCTTC.

The chain employs TRBV19 and TRBJ2-2; D possibly corresponds to TRBD1 (6 bases). CDR3 size: 14 residues. Between the trimmed V and J ends, which lost 10 bases and 0 bases, there was a span of 12 bases. The germline V gene has CDR1 LNHDA and CDR2 SQIVND (reference sequence). In DNA, the CDR3 is TGTGCCACTACCAGGGGCACGAACACCGGGGAGCTGTTTTTT. Amino acids: CATTRGTNTGELFF.